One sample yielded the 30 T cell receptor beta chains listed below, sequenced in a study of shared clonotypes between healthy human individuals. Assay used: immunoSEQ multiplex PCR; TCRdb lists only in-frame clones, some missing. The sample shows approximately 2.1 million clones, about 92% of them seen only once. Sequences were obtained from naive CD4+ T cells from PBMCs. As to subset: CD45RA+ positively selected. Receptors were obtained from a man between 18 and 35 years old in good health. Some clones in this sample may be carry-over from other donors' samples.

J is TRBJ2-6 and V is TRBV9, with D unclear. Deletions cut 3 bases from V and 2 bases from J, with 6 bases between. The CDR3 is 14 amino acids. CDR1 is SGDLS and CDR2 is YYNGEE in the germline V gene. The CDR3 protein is CASSGVAGANVLTF. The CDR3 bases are TGTGCCAGCAGCGGCGTTGCTGGGGCCAACGTCCTGACTTTC.

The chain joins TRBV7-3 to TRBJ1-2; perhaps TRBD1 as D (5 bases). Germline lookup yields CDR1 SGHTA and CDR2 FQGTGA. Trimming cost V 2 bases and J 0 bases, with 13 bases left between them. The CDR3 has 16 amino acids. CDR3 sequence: CASSLVPAGTNYGYTF. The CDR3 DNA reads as TGTGCCAGCAGCTTAGTCCCGGCAGGGACTAACTATGGCTACACCTTC. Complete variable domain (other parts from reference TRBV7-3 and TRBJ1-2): GAGVSQTPSNKVTEKGKYVELRCDPISGHTALYWYRQSLGQGPEFLIYFQGTGAADDSGLPNDRFFAVRPEGSVSTLKIQRTERGDSAVYLCASSLVPAGTNYGYTFGSGTRLTVV.

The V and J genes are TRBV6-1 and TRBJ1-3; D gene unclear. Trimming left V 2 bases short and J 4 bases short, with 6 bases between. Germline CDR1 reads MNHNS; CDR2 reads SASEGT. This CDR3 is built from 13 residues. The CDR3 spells CASSESGGNTIYF. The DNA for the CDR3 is TGTGCCAGCAGTGAATCGGGAGGAAACACCATATATTTT.

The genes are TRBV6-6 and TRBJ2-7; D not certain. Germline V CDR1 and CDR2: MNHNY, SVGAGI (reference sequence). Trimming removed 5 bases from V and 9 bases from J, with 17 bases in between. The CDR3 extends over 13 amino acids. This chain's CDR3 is CASSPPSSFAQYF. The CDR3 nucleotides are TGTGCCAGCAGTCCACCCTCTTCCTTCGCGCAGTACTTC.

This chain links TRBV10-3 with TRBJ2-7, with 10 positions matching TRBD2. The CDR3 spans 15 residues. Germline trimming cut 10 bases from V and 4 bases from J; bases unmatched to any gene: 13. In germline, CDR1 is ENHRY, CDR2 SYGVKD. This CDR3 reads CATRGASGRLYEQYF. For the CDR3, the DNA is TGTGCCACCAGGGGGGCTAGCGGGAGATTGTACGAGCAGTACTTC.

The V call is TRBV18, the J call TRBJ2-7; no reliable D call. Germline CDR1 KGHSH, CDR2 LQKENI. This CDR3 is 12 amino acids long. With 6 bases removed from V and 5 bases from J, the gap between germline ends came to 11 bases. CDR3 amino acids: CASSPRRNEQYF. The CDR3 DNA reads TGTGCCAGCTCCCCCCGAAGAAACGAGCAGTACTTC.

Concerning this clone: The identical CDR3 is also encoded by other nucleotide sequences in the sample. The CDR3 nucleotides are TGTGCCAGCAGCGCCCCGGGCACAGATACGCAGTATTTT. Translation: CASSAPGTDTQYF. This chain connects TRBV7-9 to TRBJ2-3, with D hard to call. The CDR3 consists of 13 residues. Germline V CDR1 and CDR2: SEHNR, FQNEAQ (reference sequence). With 5 bases removed from V and 1 base from J, the gap between germline ends came to 7 bases.

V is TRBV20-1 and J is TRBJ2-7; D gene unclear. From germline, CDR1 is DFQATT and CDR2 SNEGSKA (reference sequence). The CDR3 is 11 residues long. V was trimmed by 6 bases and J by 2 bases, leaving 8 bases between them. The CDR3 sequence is CSAVGTYEQYF. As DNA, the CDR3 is TGCAGTGCCGTCGGAACCTACGAGCAGTACTTC.

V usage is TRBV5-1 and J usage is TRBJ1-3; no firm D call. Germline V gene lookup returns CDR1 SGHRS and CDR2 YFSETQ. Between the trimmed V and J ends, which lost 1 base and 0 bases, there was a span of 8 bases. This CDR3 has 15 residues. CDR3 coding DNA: TGCGCCAGCAGCTTGACAGCGAGCTCTGGAAACACCATATATTTT. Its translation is CASSLTASSGNTIYF.

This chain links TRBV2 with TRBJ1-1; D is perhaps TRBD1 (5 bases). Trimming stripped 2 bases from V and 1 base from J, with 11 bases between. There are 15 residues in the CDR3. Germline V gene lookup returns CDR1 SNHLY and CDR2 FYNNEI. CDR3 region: CASSEQGHENTEAFF. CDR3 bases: TGTGCCAGCAGTGAACAAGGACACGAGAACACTGAAGCTTTCTTT.

CDR3 coding DNA: TGTGCCAGCAGTGAGTCCACTTGGGACCAGCCCCAGCATTTT. Encoded protein: CASSESTWDQPQHF. The chain has TRBV2 and TRBJ1-5; possible D gene TRBD1, 5 bases. CDR3 length: 14 amino acids. Trimming took 3 bases from V and 7 from J, leaving 13 bases between them. Germline CDR1 reads SNHLY; CDR2 reads FYNNEI.

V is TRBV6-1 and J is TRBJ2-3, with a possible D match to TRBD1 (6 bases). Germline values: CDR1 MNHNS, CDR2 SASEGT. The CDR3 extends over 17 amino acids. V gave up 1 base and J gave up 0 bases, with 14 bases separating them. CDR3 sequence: CASSEVGWGQSTDTQYF. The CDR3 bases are TGTGCCAGCAGTGAAGTTGGTTGGGGGCAGAGCACAGATACGCAGTATTTT.

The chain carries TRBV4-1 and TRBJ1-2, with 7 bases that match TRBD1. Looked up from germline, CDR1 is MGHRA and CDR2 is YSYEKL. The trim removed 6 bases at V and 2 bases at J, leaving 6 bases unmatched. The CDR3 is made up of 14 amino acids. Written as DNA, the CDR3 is TGCGCCAGCAGGATAGGACAGGACAACTATGGCTACACCTTC. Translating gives CASRIGQDNYGYTF.

The CDR3 DNA reads TGTGCCAGCAGCCCCAGGGTCCGTAATGAAAAACTGTTTTTT. Amino acids: CASSPRVRNEKLFF. The chain combines TRBV7-8 with TRBJ1-4; tentatively, D is TRBD1 (5 bases). Trimming removed 5 bases at V and 4 bases at J, with 11 bases between. CDR3 length: 14 amino acids. The germline V gene has CDR1 SGHVS and CDR2 FQNEAQ.

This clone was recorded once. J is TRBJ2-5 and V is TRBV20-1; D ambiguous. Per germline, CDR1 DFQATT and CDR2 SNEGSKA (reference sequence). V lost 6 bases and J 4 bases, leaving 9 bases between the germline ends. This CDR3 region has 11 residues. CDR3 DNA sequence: TGCAGTGCCCCTAAATCAGAGACCCAGTACTTC. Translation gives CSAPKSETQYF.

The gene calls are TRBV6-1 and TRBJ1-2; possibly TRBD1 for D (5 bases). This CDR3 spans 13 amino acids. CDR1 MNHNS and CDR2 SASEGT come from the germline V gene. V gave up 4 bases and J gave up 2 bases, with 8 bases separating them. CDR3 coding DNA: TGTGCCAGCAGTGCTCGGGGGAACTATGGCTACACCTTC. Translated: CASSARGNYGYTF.

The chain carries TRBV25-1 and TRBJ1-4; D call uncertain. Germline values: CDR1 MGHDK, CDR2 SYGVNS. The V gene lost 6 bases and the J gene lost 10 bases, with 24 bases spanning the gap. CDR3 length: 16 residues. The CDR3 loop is CASSPGPGPQVRKLFF. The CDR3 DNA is TGTGCCAGCAGCCCAGGCCCGGGCCCTCAAGTTAGAAAACTGTTTTTT.

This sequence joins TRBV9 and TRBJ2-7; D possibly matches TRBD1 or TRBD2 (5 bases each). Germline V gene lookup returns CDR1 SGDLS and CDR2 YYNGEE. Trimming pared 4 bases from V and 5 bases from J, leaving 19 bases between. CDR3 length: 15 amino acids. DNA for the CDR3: TGTGCCAGCAGCCCCGGGACCCAGGACGTGAACGAGCAGTACTTC. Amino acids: CASSPGTQDVNEQYF.

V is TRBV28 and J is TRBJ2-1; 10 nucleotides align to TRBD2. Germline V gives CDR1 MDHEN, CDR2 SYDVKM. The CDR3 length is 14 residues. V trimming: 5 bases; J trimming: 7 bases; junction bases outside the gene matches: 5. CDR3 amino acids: CASSLSGRWNEQFF. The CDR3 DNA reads TGTGCCAGCAGTCTTAGCGGGAGGTGGAATGAGCAGTTCTTC.

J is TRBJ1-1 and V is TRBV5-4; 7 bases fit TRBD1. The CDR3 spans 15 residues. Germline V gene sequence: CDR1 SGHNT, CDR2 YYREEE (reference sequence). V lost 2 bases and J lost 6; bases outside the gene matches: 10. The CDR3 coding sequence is TGTGCCAGCAGCTTTCGGACAGGCGGGGGCCCTGAAGCTTTCTTT. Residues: CASSFRTGGGPEAFF.

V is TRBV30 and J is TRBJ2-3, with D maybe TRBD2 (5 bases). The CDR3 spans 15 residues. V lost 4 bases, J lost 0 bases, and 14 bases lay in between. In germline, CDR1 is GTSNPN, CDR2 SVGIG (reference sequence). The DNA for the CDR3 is TGTGCCTGGATCGGGCTAGCTGCTAGCACAGATACGCAGTATTTT. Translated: CAWIGLAASTDTQYF.

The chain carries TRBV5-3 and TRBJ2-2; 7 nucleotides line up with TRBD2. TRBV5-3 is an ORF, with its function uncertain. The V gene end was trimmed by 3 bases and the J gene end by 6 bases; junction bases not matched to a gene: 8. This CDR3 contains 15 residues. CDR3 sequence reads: CARSWREGGAGELFF. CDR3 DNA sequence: TGTGCCAGAAGCTGGAGGGAGGGCGGGGCCGGGGAGCTGTTTTTT.

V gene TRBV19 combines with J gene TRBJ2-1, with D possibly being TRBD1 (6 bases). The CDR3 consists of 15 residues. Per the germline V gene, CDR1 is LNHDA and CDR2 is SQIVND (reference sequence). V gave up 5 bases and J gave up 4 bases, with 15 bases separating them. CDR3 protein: CASSVQGVRYNEQFF. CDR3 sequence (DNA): TGTGCCAGTAGTGTACAGGGAGTCCGTTACAATGAGCAGTTCTTC.

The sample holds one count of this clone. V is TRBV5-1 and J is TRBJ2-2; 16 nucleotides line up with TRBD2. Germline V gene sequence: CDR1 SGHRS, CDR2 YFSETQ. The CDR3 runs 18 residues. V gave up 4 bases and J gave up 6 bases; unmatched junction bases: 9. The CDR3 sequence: CASSPGLAGGSLPGELFF. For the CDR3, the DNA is TGCGCCAGCAGCCCGGGACTAGCGGGAGGGTCCTTGCCCGGGGAGCTGTTTTTT.

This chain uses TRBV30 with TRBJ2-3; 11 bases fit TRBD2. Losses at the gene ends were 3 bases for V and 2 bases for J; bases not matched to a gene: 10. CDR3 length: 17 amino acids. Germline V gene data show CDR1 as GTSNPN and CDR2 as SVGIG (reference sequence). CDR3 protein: CAWSEKGLAGPTDTQYF. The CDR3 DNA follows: TGTGCCTGGAGCGAGAAAGGACTAGCGGGCCCCACAGATACGCAGTATTTT. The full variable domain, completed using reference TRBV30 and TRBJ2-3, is SQTIHQWPATLVQPVGSPLSLECTVEGTSNPNLYWYRQAAGRGLQLLFYSVGIGQISSEVPQNLSASRPQDRQFILSSKKLLLSDSGFYLCAWSEKGLAGPTDTQYFGPGTRLTVL.

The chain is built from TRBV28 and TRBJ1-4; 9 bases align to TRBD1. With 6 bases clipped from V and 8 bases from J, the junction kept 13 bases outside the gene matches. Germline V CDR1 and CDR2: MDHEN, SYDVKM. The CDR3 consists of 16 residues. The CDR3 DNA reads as TGTGCCAGCAGATTTGTTCGACAGGGGGGTAAGGAAAAACTGTTTTTT. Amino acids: CASRFVRQGGKEKLFF.

The CDR3 DNA is TGTGCCAGCAGCTACGACAGGGGGGACACTGAAGCTTTCTTT. As protein: CASSYDRGDTEAFF. The rearrangement joins TRBV7-3 to TRBJ1-1, with 9 bases fitting TRBD1. CDR3 size: 14 residues. Germline V lookup: CDR1 SGHTA, CDR2 FQGTGA. J lost 3 bases, V lost 4 bases, and 3 bases had no gene match.

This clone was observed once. The CDR3 here is CASRTGAYEQYF. Here the CDR3 DNA reads TGTGCCAGCAGGACAGGGGCCTACGAGCAGTACTTC. The rearrangement links TRBV28 to TRBJ2-5; 8 bases are shared with TRBD1. The J call may be faulty, since TRBJ2-7 better matches the DNA end. Germline V gene data show CDR1 as MDHEN and CDR2 as SYDVKM. This CDR3 is built from 12 residues.

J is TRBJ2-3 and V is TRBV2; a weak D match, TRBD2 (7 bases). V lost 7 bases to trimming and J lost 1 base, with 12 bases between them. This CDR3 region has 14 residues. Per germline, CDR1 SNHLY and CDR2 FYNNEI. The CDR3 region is CASTGGGGTDTQYF. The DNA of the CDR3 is TGTGCCAGCACGGGGGGCGGGGGCACAGATACGCAGTATTTT.

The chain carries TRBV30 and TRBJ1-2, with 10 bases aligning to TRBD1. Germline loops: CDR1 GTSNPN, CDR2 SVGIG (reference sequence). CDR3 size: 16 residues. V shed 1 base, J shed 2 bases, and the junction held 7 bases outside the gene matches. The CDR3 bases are TGTGCCTGGAGTGCTCCCCGACAGGGGGCGAACTATGGCTACACCTTC. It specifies CAWSAPRQGANYGYTF.